These T cell receptor beta chains were read from a single sample in a study of shared clonotypes between healthy human individuals. Libraries were prepared by immunoSEQ multiplex PCR; TCRdb keeps only in-frame clonotypes and omits some of them. The sample consists of 2 million to 2.5 million clones, around 93% of them appearing once. Source material: naive CD8+ T cells from PBMCs. Receptors originate from a young man in good health. Some clones in this sample may be carry-over from other donors' samples. Both conserved end residues are part of each CDR3. The D gene is left open where the match is weak. Clone size is not always given. Where it is, it says once, few, many or a class for expanded clones.

J gene	CDR3 length	V gene	clone size	D gene	CDR3 protein	CDR3 DNA
TRBJ2-7	13	TRBV4-3	.	.	CASSQGAYYEQYF	TGCGCCAGCAGCCAAGGGGCCTACTACGAGCAGTACTTC
TRBJ2-1	13	TRBV7-9	.	.	CASVESLRDEQFF	TGTGCCAGCGTGGAGTCGTTACGCGATGAGCAGTTCTTC
TRBJ2-7	15	TRBV27	once	TRBD2	CASSGRVGGPYEQYF	TGTGCCAGCAGCGGCCGGGTGGGAGGGCCTTACGAGCAGTACTTC
TRBJ2-5	17	TRBV4-2	.	TRBD2	CASSQVSSGRSGETQYF	TGTGCCAGCAGCCAAGTTTCTAGCGGGAGGTCTGGAGAGACCCAGTACTTC
TRBJ2-3	15	TRBV6-5	.	.	CASSYRQFSTDTQYF	TGTGCCAGCAGTTACAGACAGTTCAGCACAGATACGCAGTATTTT
TRBJ2-3	16	TRBV27	.	TRBD2	CASSPKEGREGDTQYF	TGTGCCAGCAGTCCCAAGGAAGGGAGGGAGGGAGATACGCAGTATTTT
TRBJ2-7	17	TRBV28	.	TRBD1	CASGDRVTLRSSYEQYF	TGTGCCAGCGGGGACAGGGTGACTCTAAGGAGCTCCTACGAGCAGTACTTC
TRBJ2-5	15	TRBV27	once	TRBD1	CASSSTGYRQETQYF	TGTGCCAGCAGCTCGACAGGGTATCGGCAAGAGACCCAGTACTTC
TRBJ2-4	16	TRBV19	.	TRBD2	CASSVGLAGSGGIQYF	TGTGCCAGTAGTGTGGGACTAGCGGGAAGTGGGGGCATTCAGTACTTC
TRBJ1-1	14	TRBV29-1	.	TRBD1	CSARGGSGDTEAFF	TGCAGCGCCAGGGGGGGCAGTGGGGACACTGAAGCTTTCTTT
TRBJ2-7	17	TRBV7-8	.	TRBD2	CASSLTAGGAPFYEQYF	TGTGCCAGCAGCTTAACGGCCGGGGGGGCCCCTTTTTACGAGCAGTACTTC
TRBJ2-1	14	TRBV28	.	TRBD2	CASSTLAGPNEQFF	TGTGCCAGCAGCACACTAGCGGGACCCAATGAGCAGTTCTTC
TRBJ1-5	15	TRBV5-6	.	.	CASSFQTGSNQPQHF	TGTGCCAGCAGCTTTCAGACAGGAAGCAATCAGCCCCAGCATTTT
TRBJ2-7	19	TRBV27	.	.	CASSPASDVRHFSNYEQYF	TGTGCCAGCAGTCCGGCTTCGGACGTACGACATTTTTCGAACTACGAGCAGTACTTC
TRBJ2-2	17	TRBV2	.	TRBD2	CASSARLAGPPAGELFF	TGTGCCAGCAGCGCCAGACTAGCGGGACCACCGGCCGGGGAGCTGTTTTTT
TRBJ2-5	14	TRBV5-4	.	TRBD2	CASSHQREWETQYF	TGTGCCAGCAGCCACCAGCGGGAGTGGGAGACCCAGTACTTC
TRBJ1-3	13	TRBV9	.	TRBD1	CASSTRDRAGIYF	TGTGCCAGCAGCACCCGGGACAGGGCTGGCATATATTTT
TRBJ1-5	16	TRBV4-2	.	.	CASSQDGVRGNQPQHF	TGTGCCAGCAGCCAAGATGGGGTCAGGGGCAATCAGCCCCAGCATTTT
TRBJ1-5	14	TRBV28	.	TRBD1	CASSGRGRLQPQHF	TGTGCCAGCAGCGGTAGGGGGCGGCTTCAGCCCCAGCATTTT
TRBJ2-1	16	TRBV27	.	TRBD1	CASSLLGGQGRNEQFF	TGTGCCAGCAGTTTATTGGGTGGACAGGGGCGCAATGAGCAGTTCTTC
TRBJ2-1	15	TRBV7-9	.	.	CASSLWVGLYNEQFF	TGTGCCAGCAGCTTATGGGTTGGCCTTTACAATGAGCAGTTCTTC
TRBJ2-1	15	TRBV7-6	.	TRBD2	CASSARLAGGDEQFF	TGTGCCAGCAGCGCCCGACTAGCGGGAGGCGATGAGCAGTTCTTC
TRBJ2-5	13	TRBV30	.	.	CAWTGVGKETQYF	TGTGCCTGGACAGGGGTTGGGAAAGAGACCCAGTACTTC
TRBJ2-1	15	TRBV27	.	TRBD1	CASSLLGTGAHEQFF	TGTGCCAGCAGTTTATTGGGGACAGGTGCACATGAGCAGTTCTTC
TRBJ2-3	15	TRBV6-6	.	TRBD2	CASSLVAGGGDTQYF	TGTGCCAGCAGTCTCGTGGCGGGAGGAGGAGATACGCAGTATTTT
TRBJ2-1	11	TRBV5-1	.	.	CASRWENEQFF	TGCGCCAGCAGATGGGAGAATGAGCAGTTCTTC
TRBJ1-2	15	TRBV29-1	once	TRBD1	CSVEGGTGANYGYTF	TGCAGCGTTGAAGGGGGGACAGGGGCCAACTATGGCTACACCTTC
TRBJ1-4	14	TRBV7-8	.	.	CASSRGRINEKLFF	TGTGCCAGCAGCCGGGGACGGATTAATGAAAAACTGTTTTTT
TRBJ1-2	13	TRBV27	few	.	CASSPRQNYGYTF	TGTGCCAGCAGTCCTAGACAGAACTATGGCTACACCTTC
TRBJ1-4	13	TRBV21-1	.	.	CASSKTHNEKLFF	TGTGCCAGCAGCAAAACGCACAATGAAAAACTGTTTTTT
TRBJ1-4	14	TRBV4-1	once	.	CASSQEGPAEKLFF	TGCGCCAGCAGCCAAGAAGGCCCGGCCGAAAAACTGTTTTTT
TRBJ1-1	15	TRBV5-1	once	.	CASSLGVGMNTEAFF	TGCGCCAGCAGCTTGGGGGTGGGGATGAACACTGAAGCTTTCTTT
TRBJ2-7	14	TRBV29-1	.	TRBD1	CSVEAGGSSYEQYF	TGCAGCGTTGAAGCAGGGGGTAGCTCCTACGAGCAGTACTTC
TRBJ2-5	13	TRBV15	.	.	CATRTGHKETQYF	TGTGCCACCAGGACAGGACACAAAGAGACCCAGTACTTC
TRBJ2-7	14	TRBV2	.	.	CASNHRDGPYEQYF	TGTGCCAGCAACCACCGGGACGGACCCTACGAGCAGTACTTC
TRBJ1-2	13	TRBV27	.	.	CASSLTENYGYTF	TGTGCCAGCAGTTTAACAGAGAACTATGGCTACACCTTC
TRBJ2-5	14	TRBV7-9	.	.	CASSLDSRGETQYF	TGTGCCAGCAGCTTAGATTCCAGGGGAGAGACCCAGTACTTC
TRBJ2-2	15	TRBV28	.	TRBD1	CASSLYRGDTGELFF	TGTGCCAGCAGTTTATACAGGGGGGACACCGGGGAGCTGTTTTTT
TRBJ2-3	16	TRBV4-1	.	TRBD2	CASSHGLAGYTDTQYF	TGCGCCAGCAGCCACGGACTAGCGGGGTACACAGATACGCAGTATTTT
TRBJ2-7	13	TRBV28	.	.	CASSTRSRGEQYF	TGTGCCAGCAGTACTAGGTCCAGGGGCGAGCAGTACTTC
TRBJ2-7	13	TRBV11-1	.	.	CASSLMARYEQYF	TGTGCCAGCAGCTTAATGGCGCGCTACGAGCAGTACTTC
TRBJ2-2	12	TRBV19	once	TRBD1	CASSYRGVELFF	TGTGCCAGTAGTTACAGGGGAGTGGAGCTGTTTTTT
TRBJ2-1	21	TRBV9	once	TRBD2	CASSAPTGLAGGQRSYNEQFF	TGTGCCAGCAGCGCGCCTACCGGACTAGCGGGAGGGCAGCGCTCCTACAATGAGCAGTTCTTC
TRBJ1-4	14	TRBV29-1	once	.	CSVSLRGEGEKLFF	TGCAGCGTTAGCCTCCGGGGAGAGGGTGAAAAACTGTTTTTT
TRBJ2-1	20	TRBV7-6	once	TRBD2	CASSLEGGTSGMVPGDEQFF	TGTGCCAGCAGCTTAGAGGGTGGAACTAGCGGGATGGTTCCGGGCGATGAGCAGTTCTTC
TRBJ2-5	14	TRBV4-1	.	.	CASSPDYPKETQYF	TGCGCCAGCAGCCCCGACTACCCTAAAGAGACCCAGTACTTC
TRBJ2-1	16	TRBV28	once	.	CASSFGAGRHYNEQFF	TGTGCCAGCAGTTTTGGGGCGGGGCGGCACTACAATGAGCAGTTCTTC
TRBJ1-2	13	TRBV6-6	.	.	CASSYSAAYGYTF	TGTGCCAGCAGTTACTCGGCAGCCTATGGCTACACCTTC
TRBJ2-7	15	TRBV4-1	.	.	CASSQVAGLGYEQYF	TGCGCCAGCAGCCAAGTTGCGGGATTAGGCTACGAGCAGTACTTC
TRBJ2-1	14	TRBV28	.	.	CASSPPGMGHEQFF	TGTGCCAGCAGTCCCCCCGGGATGGGTCATGAGCAGTTCTTC
TRBJ1-1	14	TRBV9	.	.	CASSPAQGYTEAFF	TGTGCCAGCAGCCCGGCACAGGGTTACACTGAAGCTTTCTTT
TRBJ1-5	13	TRBV28	.	TRBD1	CASRDRGNQPQHF	TGTGCCAGCCGGGACAGGGGCAATCAGCCCCAGCATTTT
TRBJ1-2	14	TRBV28	.	.	CASSWDKWDYGYTF	TGTGCCAGCAGTTGGGACAAGTGGGACTATGGCTACACCTTC
TRBJ2-2	17	TRBV4-3	.	TRBD1	CASSQDRTGYIGGELFF	TGCGCCAGCAGCCAAGATCGGACAGGGTATATTGGCGGGGAGCTGTTTTTT
TRBJ1-2	16	TRBV11-3	.	TRBD1	CASSSRDRALCRGYTF	TGTGCCAGCAGCTCCAGAGACAGGGCTCTCTGTCGCGGCTACACCTTC
TRBJ2-1	13	TRBV19	once	.	CASSKGRYNEQFF	TGTGCCAGTAGTAAGGGACGCTACAATGAGCAGTTCTTC
TRBJ1-1	16	TRBV4-3	.	TRBD1	CASSPGGTGVIAEAFF	TGCGCCAGCAGCCCTGGGGGGACAGGGGTTATTGCTGAAGCTTTCTTT
TRBJ1-3	14	TRBV21-1	.	.	CASKVAASGNTIYF	TGTGCCAGCAAAGTGGCAGCCTCTGGAAACACCATATATTTT
TRBJ1-1	13	TRBV9	few	.	CASSVGGDAEAFF	TGTGCCAGCAGCGTGGGGGGAGATGCTGAAGCTTTCTTT
TRBJ1-5	16	TRBV28	.	.	CASSNPLDIMTQPQHF	TGTGCCAGCAGTAACCCCCTCGACATTATGACTCAGCCCCAGCATTTT